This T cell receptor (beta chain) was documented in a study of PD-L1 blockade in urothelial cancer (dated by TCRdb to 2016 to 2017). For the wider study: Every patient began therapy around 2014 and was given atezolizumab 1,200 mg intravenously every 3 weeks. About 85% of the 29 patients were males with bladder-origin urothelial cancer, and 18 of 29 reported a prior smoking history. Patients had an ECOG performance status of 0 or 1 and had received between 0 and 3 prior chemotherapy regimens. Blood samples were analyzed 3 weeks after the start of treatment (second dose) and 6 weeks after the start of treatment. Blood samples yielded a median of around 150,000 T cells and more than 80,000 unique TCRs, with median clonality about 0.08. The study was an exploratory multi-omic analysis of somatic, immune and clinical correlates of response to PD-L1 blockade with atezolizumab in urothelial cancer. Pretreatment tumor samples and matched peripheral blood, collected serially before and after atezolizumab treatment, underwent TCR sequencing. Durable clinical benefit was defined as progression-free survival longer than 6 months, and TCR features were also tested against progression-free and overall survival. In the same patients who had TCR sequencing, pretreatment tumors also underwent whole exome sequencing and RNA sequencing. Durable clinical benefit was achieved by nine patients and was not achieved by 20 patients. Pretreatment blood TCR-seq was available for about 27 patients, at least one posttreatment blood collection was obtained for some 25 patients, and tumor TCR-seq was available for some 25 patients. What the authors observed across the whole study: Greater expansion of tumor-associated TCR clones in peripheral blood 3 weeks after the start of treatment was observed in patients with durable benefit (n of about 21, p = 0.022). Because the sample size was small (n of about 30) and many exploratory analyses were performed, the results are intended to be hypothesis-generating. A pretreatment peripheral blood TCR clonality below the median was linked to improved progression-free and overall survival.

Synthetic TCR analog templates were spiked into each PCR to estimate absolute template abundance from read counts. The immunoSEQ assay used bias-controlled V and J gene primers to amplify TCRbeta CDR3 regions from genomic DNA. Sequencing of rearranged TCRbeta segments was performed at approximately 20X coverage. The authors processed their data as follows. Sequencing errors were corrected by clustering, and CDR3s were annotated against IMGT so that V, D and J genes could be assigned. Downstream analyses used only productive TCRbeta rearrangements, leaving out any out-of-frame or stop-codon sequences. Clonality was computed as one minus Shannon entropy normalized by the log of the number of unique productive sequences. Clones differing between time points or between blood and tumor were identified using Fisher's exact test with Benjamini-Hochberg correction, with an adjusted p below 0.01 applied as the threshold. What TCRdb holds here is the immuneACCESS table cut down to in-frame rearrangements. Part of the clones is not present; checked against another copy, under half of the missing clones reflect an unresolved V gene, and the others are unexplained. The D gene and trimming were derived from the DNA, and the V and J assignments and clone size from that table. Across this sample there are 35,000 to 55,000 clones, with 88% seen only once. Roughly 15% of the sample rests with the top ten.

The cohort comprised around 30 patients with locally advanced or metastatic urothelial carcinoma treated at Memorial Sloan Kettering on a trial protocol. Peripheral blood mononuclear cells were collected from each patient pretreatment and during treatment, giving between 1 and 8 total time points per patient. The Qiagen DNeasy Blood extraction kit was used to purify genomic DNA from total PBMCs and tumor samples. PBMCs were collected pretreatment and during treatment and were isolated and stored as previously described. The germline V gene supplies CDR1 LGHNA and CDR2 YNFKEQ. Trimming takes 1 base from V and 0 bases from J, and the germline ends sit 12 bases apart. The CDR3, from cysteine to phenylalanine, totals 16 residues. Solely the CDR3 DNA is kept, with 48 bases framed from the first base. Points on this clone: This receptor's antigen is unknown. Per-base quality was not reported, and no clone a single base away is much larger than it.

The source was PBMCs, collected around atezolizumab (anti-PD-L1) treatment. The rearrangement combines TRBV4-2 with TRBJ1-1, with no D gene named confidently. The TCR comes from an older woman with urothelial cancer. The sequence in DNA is TGTGCCAGCAGCCAAGCGGCAGGAACCATGAACACTGAAGCTTTCTTT. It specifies CASSQAAGTMNTEAFF.